The source of this T cell receptor (beta chain) is a study of spatial heterogeneity in lung cancer. About the research overall: Correlation of TCR transcript counts in tumor regions with a T cell module score from matched bulk RNA-seq was strong. TCR and UMI combinations that were unique each appeared, on average, more than ten times in raw reads. Study-level points and caveats: Expanded intratumoral alpha and beta TCR counts tracked tumor mutation counts.

Individual TCR cDNA molecules each bore their own unique molecular identifier. Each CDR3 protein is one row after TCRdb ran MiXCR on the 5' RACE reads. The data contain approximately 3,500 distinct CDR3 sequences, 5.3% of them singletons. This clonotype is categorized as medium-sized. Its antigen is as yet unknown. As for time point: sample taken at primary tumor resection. The donors, roughly 70 patients with untreated early-stage non-small cell lung cancer, provided the samples. V was cut by 1 base and J by 1 base, with 8 bases left in between. Looked up from germline, CDR1 is SGHTA and CDR2 is FQGNSA. The CDR3 spans 15 residues.

The sequence was obtained from a female donor with early-stage non-small cell lung cancer. The material was lung tumor tissue, obtained at surgery. This chain links TRBV7-2 with TRBJ2-1; a possible D gene is TRBD2 (5 bases). DNA for the CDR3: TGTGCCAGCAGCTTAGGATGGGAGTCCTACAATGAGCAGTTCTTC. The encoded protein is CASSLGWESYNEQFF. The full variable domain, its missing parts supplied by reference TRBV7-2 and TRBJ2-1, is GAGVSQSPSNKVTEKGKDVELRCDPISGHTALYWYRQSLGQGLEFLIYFQGNSAPDKSGLPSDRFSAERTGGSVSTLTIQRTQQEDSAVYLCASSLGWESYNEQFFGPGTRLTVL.